This T cell receptor beta chain was captured in a study of T cells in Graves' hyperthyroidism and ophthalmopathy. Study information: Staff took peripheral blood when the initial diagnosis was made, before any treatment began.

Findings of the study overall: Researchers report that a 13 V-J model separated ophthalmopathy from stable hyperthyroidism.

RNA transcripts yielded amplified TCR beta CDR3 regions. TCR CDR3 regions were first amplified by RT-PCR with HTBI primers. From the multiplex PCR reads, TCRdb called clonotypes with MiXCR, one entry per CDR3 protein. The repertoire holds hundreds of thousands of distinct CDR3 sequences, roughly 13% seen once, with 30% to 40% in the top ten. The study left out patients who had uncontrolled infection, other autoimmune disease, pregnancy or lactation. Diagnoses rested on clinical symptoms, serum thyroxine and TRAb, thyroid ultrasound and orbital computed tomography. Note on this clonotype: The antigen is not known.

The material sequenced was blood. This clonotype was sampled from a woman aged 40 to 50 with Graves' ophthalmopathy.

CDR3 in amino acids: CASSQETASRYGYTF. The DNA of the CDR3 is TGCGCCAGCAGCCAAGAAACGGCATCTCGCTATGGCTACACCTTC. This chain joins TRBV4-1 and TRBJ1-2; D is unclear. The CDR3 extends over 15 amino acids. In germline, CDR1 is MGHRA, CDR2 YSYEKL. V was pared by 0 bases and J by 4 bases, with 12 bases between.